A single sample gave rise to the 24 T cell receptor beta chains below, sequenced in a study of early T cells in non-severe SARS-CoV-2 infection (dated by TCRdb to the early 2020s). The protocol used for the library was 5' RACE. TCRdb records NextSeq 500 as the sequencer. TCRdb redid the processing of the public reads, applying fastp at Q25 and MiXCR, and retained in-frame beta chains. A single entry per CDR3 protein holds the most common genes and DNA from its merged rows. For this sample there are 65,000 to 75,000 distinct CDR3 sequences; approximately 10% appear just once. The top ten constitute about 3.8% of the sample. Sample: whole blood. These receptors all come from an adult who was a healthcare worker with PCR-confirmed SARS-CoV-2 infection or an uninfected control (not recorded which).

There are a few counts of this clonotype. The chain has TRBV2 and TRBJ1-2, with 7 bases lining up with TRBD1. The CDR3 extends over 14 amino acids. The V gene's germline CDR1 is SNHLY and CDR2 FYNNEI. The junction had 6 bases not matched to a gene; V was cut back by 4 bases and J by 4 bases. Here the CDR3 DNA reads TGTGCCAGCAGTGCGGGGACAGTTGGCTATGGCTACACCTTC. Protein: CASSAGTVGYGYTF.

This clonotype showed up many times. The rearrangement links TRBV7-2 to TRBJ1-1, with 8 positions matching TRBD1. Germline-derived CDR1 and CDR2 are SGHTA and FQGNSA. The ends lost 5 bases at V and 5 bases at J; junction bases unmatched: 4. The CDR3 covers 13 residues. Here the CDR3 reads CASSRDRRTEAFF. CDR3 sequence (DNA): TGTGCCAGCAGCAGGGACAGGAGAACTGAAGCTTTCTTT.

This clonotype was observed many times. CDR3 residues: CASSPRDVYNSPLHF. CDR3 in DNA: TGTGCCAGCAGTCCGAGGGACGTTTATAATTCACCCCTCCACTTT. The V and J genes are TRBV27 and TRBJ1-6, with a possible D match to TRBD1 (5 bases). Trimming cost V 5 bases and J 4 bases, with 12 bases left between them. This CDR3 has 15 residues. Germline values: CDR1 MNHEY, CDR2 SMNVEV (reference sequence).

This clonotype turned up a few times. J is TRBJ2-1 and V is TRBV5-1; D perhaps matches TRBD2 (5 bases). The V gene lost 8 bases and the J gene lost 8 bases, with 17 bases spanning the gap. CDR1 is SGHRS and CDR2 is YFSETQ in the germline V gene. This CDR3 is built from 13 residues. The chain's CDR3 is CASGWASSDEQFF. DNA of the CDR3: TGCGCCAGTGGGTGGGCTAGCTCCGATGAGCAGTTCTTC.

This clonotype was seen many times. This chain connects TRBV5-4 to TRBJ2-2; maybe TRBD2 (6 bases). CDR1 SGHNT and CDR2 YYREEE come from the germline V gene (reference sequence). V was cut by 4 bases and J by 1 base, with 14 bases left in between. The CDR3 loop spans 16 amino acids. The CDR3 DNA reads as TGTGCCAGCAGCCCCGCGCCGGGACTGAACACCGGGGAGCTGTTTTTT. This translates into CASSPAPGLNTGELFF.

This clonotype appeared many times. The chain combines TRBV19 with TRBJ2-3; possible D gene TRBD2, 6 bases. CDR1 and CDR2 (germline): LNHDA, SQIVND (reference sequence). CDR3 length equals 15 residues. V dropped 3 bases and J dropped 4 bases, with 14 bases sitting between them. The CDR3 loop is CASSMGGAGADTQYF. The CDR3 nucleotides read TGTGCCAGTAGTATGGGAGGCGCCGGGGCAGATACGCAGTATTTT.

This clonotype has ten or more counts. The genes are TRBV28 and TRBJ2-2; D ambiguous. Germline assignment: CDR1 MDHEN and CDR2 SYDVKM. The CDR3 loop spans 15 amino acids. V was pared by 1 base and J by 4 bases, with 10 bases between. CDR3 coding DNA: TGTGCCAGCAGTTTATCCTTCCCAGGCACCGGGGAGCTGTTTTTT. Translation gives CASSLSFPGTGELFF.

V is TRBV6-6 and J is TRBJ2-5; tentatively, D is TRBD2 (5 bases). V lost 1 base to trimming and J lost 2 bases, with 8 bases between them. The CDR3 covers 14 residues. CDR1 MNHNY and CDR2 SVGAGI come from the germline V gene (reference sequence). The CDR3 DNA follows: TGTGCCAGCAGTTACTTCGGCGGGCAAGAGACCCAGTACTTC. It specifies CASSYFGGQETQYF.

This chain uses TRBV11-2 with TRBJ2-7, with TRBD1 as a possible D gene (6 bases). The V gene's germline CDR1 is SGHAT and CDR2 FQNNGV. Between the trimmed V and J ends, which lost 1 base and 7 bases, there was a span of 14 bases. This CDR3 has 14 residues. CDR3 sequence (DNA): TGTGCCAGCAGCTTAGTCGTAGGGGGAAGTGAGCAGTACTTC. As protein: CASSLVVGGSEQYF.

Remarks on this clonotype: A much larger clone differs by one base, so this may be a read error. The V gene is TRBV24-1, the J gene TRBJ2-1; perhaps TRBD2 as D (5 bases). V was clipped by 3 bases and J by 9 bases, with 20 bases between them. Germline lookup yields CDR1 KGHDR and CDR2 SFDVKD. The length of the CDR3 is 16 residues. In DNA, the CDR3 is TGTGCCACCAGTGATCAGAGCGAGAGGGCGGGCGGTGAGCAGTTCTTC. This codes for CATSDQSERAGGEQFF.

This clonotype was observed a handful of times. The gene calls are TRBV12-5 and TRBJ2-3; 12 nucleotides line up with TRBD1. Germline V gene sequence: CDR1 LGHNT, CDR2 FRNRAP. The ends lost 3 bases at V and 4 bases at J; junction bases unmatched: 5. This CDR3 spans 16 amino acids. CDR3 nucleotide sequence: TGTGCTAGTGGTTTACGGGACAGGGGGCTTGCAGATACGCAGTATTTT. Its protein product is CASGLRDRGLADTQYF.

This clonotype was counted only a few times. The gene calls are TRBV4-1 and TRBJ2-7; no clear D. Trimming took off 2 bases at V and 0 bases at J, with 8 bases between the two ends. CDR1 and CDR2 (germline): MGHRA, YSYEKL. The CDR3 is made up of 14 amino acids. The CDR3 sequence is CASSQWALSYEQYF. The CDR3 DNA reads as TGCGCCAGCAGCCAATGGGCCCTCTCCTACGAGCAGTACTTC.

This clonotype came up a few times. V is TRBV11-3 and J is TRBJ2-1; the D call may be TRBD1 or TRBD2 (6 bases each). The V and J ends lost 4 bases and 0 bases respectively, with 16 bases between them. CDR1 and CDR2 (germline): SGHNT, YENEEA. The CDR3 loop spans 17 amino acids. The CDR3 sequence is CASSSPEGGASYNEQFF. CDR3 bases: TGTGCCAGCAGCTCCCCCGAGGGGGGAGCCTCCTACAATGAGCAGTTCTTC.

This clonotype has ten or more counts. The rearrangement links TRBV27 to TRBJ1-2, with D hard to call. The CDR3 is made up of 14 amino acids. Trimming shortened V by 5 bases and J by 4 bases, and 14 bases separated the two germline ends. Per the germline V gene, CDR1 is MNHEY and CDR2 is SMNVEV (reference sequence). The CDR3: CASSAYGSPYGYTF. Written as DNA, the CDR3 is TGTGCCAGCAGTGCATACGGGAGCCCCTATGGCTACACCTTC.

This clonotype showed up many times. DNA for the CDR3: TGTGCCAGCAGTTACCTGGGACAGCATGAGCAGTTCTTC. This sequence encodes CASSYLGQHEQFF. The V gene is TRBV6-2 or TRBV6-3, the J gene TRBJ2-1; 7 bases map to TRBD1. Germline values: CDR1 MNHEY, CDR2 SVGEGT. Germline trimming cut 2 bases from V and 8 bases from J; bases unmatched to any gene: 3. The CDR3 is made up of 13 amino acids.

This clonotype was counted only a few times. The chain uses TRBV3-1 and TRBJ1-1, with TRBD1 matching over 8 bases. J lost 6 bases, V lost 2 bases, and 11 bases had no gene match. The CDR3 length is 16 residues. The germline CDR1 and CDR2 sequences are LGHDT and YNNKEL (reference sequence). The CDR3 DNA is TGTGCCAGCAGCCAAAGGGCAGGGGGCGAAAAGTCTGAAGCTTTCTTT. Residues: CASSQRAGGEKSEAFF.

Many counts were recorded for this clonotype. The rearrangement joins TRBV7-9 to TRBJ2-3, with D unclear. V lost 3 bases, J lost 1 base, and 11 bases lay in between. Germline V lookup: CDR1 SEHNR, CDR2 FQNEAQ (reference sequence). This CDR3 has 15 amino acids. CDR3 loop: CASSFGRRGTDTQYF. CDR3 DNA sequence: TGTGCCAGCAGCTTCGGCCGACGTGGCACAGATACGCAGTATTTT.

This clonotype was counted ten times or more. An end of the junction differs from the germline gene, which may be a read error. The rearrangement joins TRBV2 to TRBJ2-3, with 8 bases fitting TRBD2. The CDR3 contains 14 residues. The germline V gene has CDR1 SNHLY and CDR2 FYNNEI. The CDR3 DNA reads as TGTGCCAGCAGCCCCCTTCGGGGGGGGGCCACGGAGGTTTTT. This encodes CASSPLRGGATEVF.

This chain joins TRBV5-1 and TRBJ2-7; D tentatively fits TRBD1 or TRBD2 (5 bases each). Germline CDR1 is SGHRS and CDR2 is YFSETQ. V lost 7 bases, J lost 4 bases, and 12 bases lay in between. This CDR3 has 12 residues. The CDR3, as DNA: TGCGCCAGCGAAGGAGAGGGGTACGAGCAGTACTTC. The encoded protein is CASEGEGYEQYF. Combining the CDR3 with reference TRBV5-1 and TRBJ2-7 gives the whole variable domain KAGVTQTPRYLIKTRGQQVTLSCSPISGHRSVSWYQQTPGQGLQFLFEYFSETQRNKGNFPGRFSGRQFSNSRSEMNVSTLELGDSALYLCASEGEGYEQYFGPGTRLTVT.

The sample holds many counts of this clonotype. V usage is TRBV20-1 and J usage is TRBJ2-5; 8 positions match TRBD2. The CDR3 totals 15 residues. The V gene end was trimmed by 7 bases and the J gene end by 1 base; junction bases not matched to a gene: 11. CDR1 is DFQATT, CDR2 SNEGSKA, per germline (reference sequence). This CDR3 is CSVIDYRGGQETQYF. CDR3 DNA: TGCAGTGTTATCGATTACCGGGGGGGCCAAGAGACCCAGTACTTC.

This clonotype was seen repeatedly, ten times or more. The genes are TRBV29-1 and TRBJ1-2; 7 nucleotides match TRBD1. The germline V gene has CDR1 SQVTM and CDR2 ANQGSEA. The V and J ends lost 3 bases and 4 bases, in that order; junction bases with no gene match: 5. The CDR3 runs 13 residues. The CDR3 is CSVEKGARYGYTF. DNA for the CDR3: TGCAGCGTTGAGAAGGGGGCGCGCTATGGCTACACCTTC.

V is TRBV5-5 and J is TRBJ1-1; possibly TRBD1 for D (5 bases). From germline, CDR1 is SGHKS and CDR2 YYEKEE (reference sequence). Trimming removed 2 bases from V and 3 bases from J, with 8 bases in between. CDR3 length: 13 amino acids. As DNA, the CDR3 is TGTGCCAGCAGCTTCCAGGGTGACACTGAAGCTTTCTTT. It translates to CASSFQGDTEAFF.

The gene calls are TRBV2 and TRBJ1-6; D is possibly TRBD1 (6 bases). The CDR3 consists of 16 residues. Trimming stripped 4 bases from V and 10 bases from J, with 20 bases between. Germline lookup yields CDR1 SNHLY and CDR2 FYNNEI. CDR3 loop: CASSGTWDNVNSPLHF. The CDR3 bases are TGTGCCAGCAGTGGGACTTGGGACAACGTTAACTCACCCCTCCACTTT.

The J gene is TRBJ2-1, the V gene TRBV10-3; 10 bases line up with TRBD1. This CDR3 region has 15 residues. Germline V gene lookup returns CDR1 ENHRY and CDR2 SYGVKD. V dropped 6 bases and J dropped 2; count of bases not matched to a gene: 4. The CDR3 nucleotides are TGTGCCATCAGCGCTGGGACAGGGGCCTACAATGAGCAGTTCTTC. Translation gives CAISAGTGAYNEQFF.